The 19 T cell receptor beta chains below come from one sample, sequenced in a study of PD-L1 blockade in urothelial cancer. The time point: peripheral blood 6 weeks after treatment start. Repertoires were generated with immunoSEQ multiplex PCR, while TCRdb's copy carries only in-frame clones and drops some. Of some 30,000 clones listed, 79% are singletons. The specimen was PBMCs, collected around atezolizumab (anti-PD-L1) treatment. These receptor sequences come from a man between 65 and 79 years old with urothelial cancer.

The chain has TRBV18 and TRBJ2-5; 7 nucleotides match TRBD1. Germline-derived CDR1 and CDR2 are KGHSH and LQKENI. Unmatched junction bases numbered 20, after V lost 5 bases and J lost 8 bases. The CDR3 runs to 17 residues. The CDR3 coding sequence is TGTGCCAGCTCAACCGCTCGACAGGGCCAAAGAGGGATTACCCAGTACTTC. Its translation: CASSTARQGQRGITQYF.

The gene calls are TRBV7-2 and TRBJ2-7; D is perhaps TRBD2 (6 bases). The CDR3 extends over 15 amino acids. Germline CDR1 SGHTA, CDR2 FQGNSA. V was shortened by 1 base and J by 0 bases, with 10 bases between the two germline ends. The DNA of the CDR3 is TGTGCCAGCAGCTTAGTTAGCGGTAGCTCCTACGAGCAGTACTTC. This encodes CASSLVSGSSYEQYF.

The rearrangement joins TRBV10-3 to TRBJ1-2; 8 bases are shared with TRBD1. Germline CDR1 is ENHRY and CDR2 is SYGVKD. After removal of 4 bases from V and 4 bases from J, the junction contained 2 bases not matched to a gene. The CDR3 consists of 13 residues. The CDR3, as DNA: TGTGCCATCAGTGGTGACAGGGGCTATGGCTACACCTTC. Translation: CAISGDRGYGYTF.

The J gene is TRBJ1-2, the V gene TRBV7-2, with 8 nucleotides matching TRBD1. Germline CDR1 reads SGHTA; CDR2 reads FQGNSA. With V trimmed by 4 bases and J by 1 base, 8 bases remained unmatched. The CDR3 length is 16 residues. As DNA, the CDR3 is TGTGCCAGCAGCTCCAGCCGGACAGGGAGTAACTATGGCTACACCTTC. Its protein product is CASSSSRTGSNYGYTF.

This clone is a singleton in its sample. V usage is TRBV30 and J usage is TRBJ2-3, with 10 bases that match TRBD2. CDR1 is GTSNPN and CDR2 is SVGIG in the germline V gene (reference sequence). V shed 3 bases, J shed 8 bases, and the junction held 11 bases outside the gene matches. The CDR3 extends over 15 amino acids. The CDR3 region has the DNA TGTGCCTGGAGGGGACTAGCGTTCCCCGGCGGTACGCAGTATTTT. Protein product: CAWRGLAFPGGTQYF.

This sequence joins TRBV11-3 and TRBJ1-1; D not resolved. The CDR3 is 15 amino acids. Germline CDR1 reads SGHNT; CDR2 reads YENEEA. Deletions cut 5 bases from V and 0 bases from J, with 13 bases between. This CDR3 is CASSPRRNMNTEAFF. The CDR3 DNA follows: TGTGCCAGCAGCCCGCGGCGGAACATGAACACTGAAGCTTTCTTT.

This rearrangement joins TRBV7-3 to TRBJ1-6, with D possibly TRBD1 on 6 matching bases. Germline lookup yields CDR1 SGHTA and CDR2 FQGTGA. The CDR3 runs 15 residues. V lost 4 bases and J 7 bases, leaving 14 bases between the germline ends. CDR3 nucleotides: TGTGCCAGCAGCTCTTCCGGGACACAAAATTCACCCCTCCACTTT. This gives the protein CASSSSGTQNSPLHF.

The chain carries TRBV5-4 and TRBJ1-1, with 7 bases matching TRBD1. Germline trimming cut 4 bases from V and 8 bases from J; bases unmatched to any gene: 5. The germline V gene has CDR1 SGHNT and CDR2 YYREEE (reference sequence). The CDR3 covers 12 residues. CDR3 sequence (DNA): TGTGCCAGCAGCCTTAACAGGGGCGAAGCTTTCTTT. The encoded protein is CASSLNRGEAFF.

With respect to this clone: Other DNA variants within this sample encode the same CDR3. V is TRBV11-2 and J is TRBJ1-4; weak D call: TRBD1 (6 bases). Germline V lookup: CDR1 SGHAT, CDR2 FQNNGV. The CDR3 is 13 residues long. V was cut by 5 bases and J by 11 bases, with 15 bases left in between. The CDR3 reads CASSLVGGRKLFF. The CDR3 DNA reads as TGTGCCAGCAGCCTAGTAGGGGGAAGGAAACTGTTTTTT.

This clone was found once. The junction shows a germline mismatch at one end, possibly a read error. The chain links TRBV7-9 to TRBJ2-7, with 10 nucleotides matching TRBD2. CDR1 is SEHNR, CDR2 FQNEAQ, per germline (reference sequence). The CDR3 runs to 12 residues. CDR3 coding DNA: TGTGCCAGCAGCTTAGTGACTAGCGGGCCAGTATTC. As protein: CASSLVTSGPVF.

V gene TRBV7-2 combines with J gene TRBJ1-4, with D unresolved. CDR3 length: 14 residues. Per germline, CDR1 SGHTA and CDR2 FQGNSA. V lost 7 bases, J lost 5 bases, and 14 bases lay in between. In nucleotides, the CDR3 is TGTGCCAGCAAAGAACTTCCGAGGAATGAAAAACTGTTTTTT. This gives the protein CASKELPRNEKLFF.

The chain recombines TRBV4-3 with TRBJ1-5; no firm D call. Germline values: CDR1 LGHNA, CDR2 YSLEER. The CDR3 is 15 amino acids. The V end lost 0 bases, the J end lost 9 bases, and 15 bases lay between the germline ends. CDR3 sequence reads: CASSQDSQTPGPQHF. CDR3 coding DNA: TGCGCCAGCAGCCAAGATTCCCAAACGCCCGGGCCCCAGCATTTT.

The CDR3 DNA follows: TGTGCCAGCAGCTTATCAGCGGGAGAGGTGTACGAGCAGTACTTC. Protein: CASSLSAGEVYEQYF. This rearrangement joins TRBV7-2 to TRBJ2-7; TRBD2 matches at 8 bases. Trimming cost V 2 bases and J 4 bases; bases outside gene matches: 7. Germline V gene sequence: CDR1 SGHTA, CDR2 FQGNSA. This CDR3 is built from 15 residues.

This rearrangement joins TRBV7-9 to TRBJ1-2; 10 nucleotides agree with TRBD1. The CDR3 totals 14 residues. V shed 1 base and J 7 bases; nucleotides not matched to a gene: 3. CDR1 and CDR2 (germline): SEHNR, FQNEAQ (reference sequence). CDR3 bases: TGTGCCAGCAGCTTAGTCCGACAGGGGGCTGGCTACACCTTC. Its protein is CASSLVRQGAGYTF.

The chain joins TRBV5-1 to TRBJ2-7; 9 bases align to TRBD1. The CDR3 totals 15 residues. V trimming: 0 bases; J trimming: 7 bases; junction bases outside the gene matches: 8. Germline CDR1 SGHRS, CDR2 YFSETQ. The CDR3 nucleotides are TGCGCCAGCAGCTTGGGACAGGGGGACGCAGGAGAGCAGTACTTC. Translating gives CASSLGQGDAGEQYF. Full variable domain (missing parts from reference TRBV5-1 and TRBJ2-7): KAGVTQTPRYLIKTRGQQVTLSCSPISGHRSVSWYQQTPGQGLQFLFEYFSETQRNKGNFPGRFSGRQFSNSRSEMNVSTLELGDSALYLCASSLGQGDAGEQYFGPGTRLTVT.

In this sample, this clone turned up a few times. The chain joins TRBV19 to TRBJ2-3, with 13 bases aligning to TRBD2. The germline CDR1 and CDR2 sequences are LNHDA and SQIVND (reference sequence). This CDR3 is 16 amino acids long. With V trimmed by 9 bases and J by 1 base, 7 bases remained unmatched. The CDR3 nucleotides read TGTGCCAGCGGACTAGCGGGAGCGGGTGGCACAGATACGCAGTATTTT. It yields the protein CASGLAGAGGTDTQYF.

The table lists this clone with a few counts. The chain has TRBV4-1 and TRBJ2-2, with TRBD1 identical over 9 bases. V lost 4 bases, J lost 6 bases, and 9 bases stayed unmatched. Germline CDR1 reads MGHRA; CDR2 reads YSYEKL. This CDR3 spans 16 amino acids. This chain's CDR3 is CASSRDRVGLAGELFF. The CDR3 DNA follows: TGCGCCAGCAGCCGGGACAGGGTCGGATTGGCCGGGGAGCTGTTTTTT.

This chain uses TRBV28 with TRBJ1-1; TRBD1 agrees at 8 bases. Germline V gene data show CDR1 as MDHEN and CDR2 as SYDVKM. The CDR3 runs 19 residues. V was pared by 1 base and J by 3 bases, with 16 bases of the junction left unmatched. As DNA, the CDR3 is TGTGCCAGCAGTTTATTCCTCAGTGGACAGGGAATGATAGACACTGAAGCTTTCTTT. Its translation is CASSLFLSGQGMIDTEAFF. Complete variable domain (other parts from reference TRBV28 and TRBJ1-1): DVKVTQSSRYLVKRTGEKVFLECVQDMDHENMFWYRQDPGLGLRLIYFSYDVKMKEKGDIPEGYSVSREKKERFSLILESASTNQTSMYLCASSLFLSGQGMIDTEAFFGQGTRLTVV.

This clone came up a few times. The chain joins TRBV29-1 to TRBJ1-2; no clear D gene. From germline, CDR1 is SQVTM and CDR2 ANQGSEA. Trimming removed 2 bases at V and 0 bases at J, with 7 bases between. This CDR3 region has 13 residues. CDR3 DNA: TGCAGCGTTGAATCAGGATCTAACTATGGCTACACCTTC. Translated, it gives CSVESGSNYGYTF.